This entry concerns a single T cell receptor beta chain. This record comes from a study of chemoradiotherapy in HPV16-positive cancers. Measured with immunoSEQ multiplex PCR; TCRdb has only the in-frame clones, and not every one. Altogether about 68,000 clones are present, around nine tenths being singletons, with the ten largest covering around 3.8%. The CDR3 is made up of 14 amino acids. The germline V gene has CDR1 MNHEY and CDR2 SMNVEV (reference sequence). V lost 3 bases, J lost 3 bases, and 9 bases lay in between. This sample comprised blood, obtained from a patient who underwent chemoradiotherapy. The clonotype originates from a human donor with HPV-associated anogenital cancer. V gene TRBV27 combines with J gene TRBJ2-4; D remains ambiguous. The CDR3 is CASSFHDGKNIQYF. In DNA, the CDR3 is TGTGCCAGCAGTTTCCACGACGGCAAAAACATTCAGTACTTC.